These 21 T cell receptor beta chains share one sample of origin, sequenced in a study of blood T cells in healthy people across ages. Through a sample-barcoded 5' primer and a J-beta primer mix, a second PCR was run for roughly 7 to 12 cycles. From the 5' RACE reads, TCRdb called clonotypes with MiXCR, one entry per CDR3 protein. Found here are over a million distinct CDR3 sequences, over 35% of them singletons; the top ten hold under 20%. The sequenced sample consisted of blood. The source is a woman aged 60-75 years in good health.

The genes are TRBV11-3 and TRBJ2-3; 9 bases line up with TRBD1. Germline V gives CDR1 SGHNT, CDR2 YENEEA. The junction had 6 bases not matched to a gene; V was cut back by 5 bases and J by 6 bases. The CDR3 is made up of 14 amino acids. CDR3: CASSQDRGVDTQYF. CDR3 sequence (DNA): TGTGCCAGCAGCCAGGACAGGGGCGTGGATACGCAGTATTTT.

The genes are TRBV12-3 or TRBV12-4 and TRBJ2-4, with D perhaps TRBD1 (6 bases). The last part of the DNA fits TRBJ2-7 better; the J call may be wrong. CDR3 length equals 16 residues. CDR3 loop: CASSPKGDTAWYEQYF. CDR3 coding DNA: TGTGCCAGCAGTCCCAAGGGGGACACCGCTTGGTACGAGCAGTACTTC.

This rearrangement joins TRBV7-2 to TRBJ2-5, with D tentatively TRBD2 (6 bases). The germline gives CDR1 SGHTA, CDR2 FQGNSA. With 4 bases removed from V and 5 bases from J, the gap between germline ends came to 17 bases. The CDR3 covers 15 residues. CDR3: CASSSGLRERETQYF. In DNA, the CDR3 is TGTGCCAGCAGCTCCGGACTGCGGGAACGGGAGACCCAGTACTTC.

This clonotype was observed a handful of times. The CDR3 reads CSARDLGRGSPVVQFF. The CDR3 DNA sequence: TGCAGTGCTAGAGATCTTGGCAGGGGTTCTCCGGTAGTGCAGTTCTTC. The chain uses TRBV20-1 and TRBJ2-1; D might be TRBD1 (6 bases). CDR1 DFQATT and CDR2 SNEGSKA come from the germline V gene (reference sequence). Trimming removed 0 bases at V and 12 bases at J, with 24 bases between. The CDR3 is 16 residues long.

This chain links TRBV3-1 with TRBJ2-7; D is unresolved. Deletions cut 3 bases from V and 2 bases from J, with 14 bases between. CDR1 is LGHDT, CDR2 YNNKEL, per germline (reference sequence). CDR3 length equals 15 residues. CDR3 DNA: TGTGCCAGCAGCCATGGGGAACAGCCGGCCTACGAGCAGTACTTC. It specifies CASSHGEQPAYEQYF.

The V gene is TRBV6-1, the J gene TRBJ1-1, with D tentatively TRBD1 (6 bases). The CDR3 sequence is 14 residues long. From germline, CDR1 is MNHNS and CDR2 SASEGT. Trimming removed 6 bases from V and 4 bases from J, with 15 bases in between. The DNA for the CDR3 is TGTGCCAGCAGCAATACAGGGTGGGCCACTGAAGCTTTCTTT. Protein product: CASSNTGWATEAFF.

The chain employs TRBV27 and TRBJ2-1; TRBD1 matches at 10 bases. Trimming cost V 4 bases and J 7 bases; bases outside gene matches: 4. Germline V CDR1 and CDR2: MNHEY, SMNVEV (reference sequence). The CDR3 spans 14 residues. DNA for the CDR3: TGTGCCAGCAGTTCCCGGGACAGGGGAAATGAGCAGTTCTTC. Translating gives CASSSRDRGNEQFF.

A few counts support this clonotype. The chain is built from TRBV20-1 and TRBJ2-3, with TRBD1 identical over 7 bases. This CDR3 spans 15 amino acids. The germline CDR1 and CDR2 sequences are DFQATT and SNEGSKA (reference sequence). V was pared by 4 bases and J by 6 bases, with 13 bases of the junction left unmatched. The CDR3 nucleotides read TGCAGTGCTATGACAGGGATTCAAAACGTCGATACGCAGTATTTT. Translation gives CSAMTGIQNVDTQYF.

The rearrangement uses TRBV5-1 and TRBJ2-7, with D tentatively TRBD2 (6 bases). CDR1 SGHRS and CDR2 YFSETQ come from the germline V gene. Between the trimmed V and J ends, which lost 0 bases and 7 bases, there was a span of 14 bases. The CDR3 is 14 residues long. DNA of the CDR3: TGCGCCAGCAGCTTGGCCGGGAGTGGTAGAGAGCAGTACTTC. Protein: CASSLAGSGREQYF. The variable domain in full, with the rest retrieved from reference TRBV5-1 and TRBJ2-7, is KAGVTQTPRYLIKTRGQQVTLSCSPISGHRSVSWYQQTPGQGLQFLFEYFSETQRNKGNFPGRFSGRQFSNSRSEMNVSTLELGDSALYLCASSLAGSGREQYFGPGTRLTVT.

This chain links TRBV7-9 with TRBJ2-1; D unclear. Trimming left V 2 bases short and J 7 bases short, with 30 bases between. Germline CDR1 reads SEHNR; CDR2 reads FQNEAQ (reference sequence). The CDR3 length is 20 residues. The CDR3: CASSLPRGTSWRVLKNEQFF. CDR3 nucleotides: TGTGCCAGCAGCTTACCCCGAGGCACCTCATGGCGTGTACTAAAAAATGAGCAGTTCTTC.

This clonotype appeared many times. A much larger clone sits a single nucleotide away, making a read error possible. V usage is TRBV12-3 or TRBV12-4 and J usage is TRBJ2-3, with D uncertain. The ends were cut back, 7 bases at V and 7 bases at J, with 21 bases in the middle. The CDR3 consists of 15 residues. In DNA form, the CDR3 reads TGTGCCAGCAAACCTGGAGCTAGTGGCATGAATACGCAGTATTTT. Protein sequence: CASKPGASGMNTQYF.

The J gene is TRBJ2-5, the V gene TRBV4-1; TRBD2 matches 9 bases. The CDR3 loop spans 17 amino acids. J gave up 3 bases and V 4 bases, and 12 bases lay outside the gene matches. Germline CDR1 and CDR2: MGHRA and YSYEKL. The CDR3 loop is CASSPGGSGSFKETQYF. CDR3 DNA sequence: TGCGCCAGCAGCCCAGGGGGTAGCGGGAGCTTTAAAGAGACCCAGTACTTC.

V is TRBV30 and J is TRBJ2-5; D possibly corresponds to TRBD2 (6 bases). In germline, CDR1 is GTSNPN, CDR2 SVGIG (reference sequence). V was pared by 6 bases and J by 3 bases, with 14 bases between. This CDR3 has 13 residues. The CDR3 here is CACTREAEETQYF. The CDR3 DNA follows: TGTGCCTGTACGAGGGAGGCGGAAGAGACCCAGTACTTC. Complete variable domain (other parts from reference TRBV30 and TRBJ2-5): SQTIHQWPATLVQPVGSPLSLECTVEGTSNPNLYWYRQAAGRGLQLLFYSVGIGQISSEVPQNLSASRPQDRQFILSSKKLLLSDSGFYLCACTREAEETQYFGPGTRLLVL.

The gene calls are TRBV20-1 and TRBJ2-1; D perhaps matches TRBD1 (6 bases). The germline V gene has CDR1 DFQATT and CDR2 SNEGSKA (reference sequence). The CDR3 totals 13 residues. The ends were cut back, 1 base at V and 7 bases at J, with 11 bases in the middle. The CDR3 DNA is TGCAGTGCTAGAGCTCCGGACAGAAATGAGCAGTTCTTC. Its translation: CSARAPDRNEQFF.

CDR3 amino acids: CASSPSGSGSTDTQYF. CDR3 DNA sequence: TGTGCCAGCAGCCCCAGCGGTAGCGGGAGTACAGATACGCAGTATTTT. The gene calls are TRBV9 and TRBJ2-3; 9 nucleotides agree with TRBD2. The ends lost 4 bases at V and 3 bases at J; junction bases unmatched: 9. The CDR3 runs to 16 residues. CDR1 SGDLS and CDR2 YYNGEE come from the germline V gene.

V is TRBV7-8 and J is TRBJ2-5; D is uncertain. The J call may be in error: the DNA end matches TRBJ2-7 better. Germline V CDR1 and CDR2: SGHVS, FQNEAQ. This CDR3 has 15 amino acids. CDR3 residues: CASSLTDFDFYEQYF. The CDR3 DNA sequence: TGTGCCAGCAGCTTAACCGATTTTGATTTCTACGAGCAGTACTTC.

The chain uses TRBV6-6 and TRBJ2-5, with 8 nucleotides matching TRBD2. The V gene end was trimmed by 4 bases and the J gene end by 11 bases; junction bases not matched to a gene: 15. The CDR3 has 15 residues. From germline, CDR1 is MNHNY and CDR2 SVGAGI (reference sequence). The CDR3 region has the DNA TGTGCCAGCAGTTCCGGGACTAGTTTTGCGAGTGAGCAGTACTTC. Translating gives CASSSGTSFASEQYF.

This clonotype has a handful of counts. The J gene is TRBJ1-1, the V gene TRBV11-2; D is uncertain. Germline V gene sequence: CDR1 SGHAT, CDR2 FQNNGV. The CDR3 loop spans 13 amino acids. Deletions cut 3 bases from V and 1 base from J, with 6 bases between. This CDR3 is CASSFPGNTEAFF. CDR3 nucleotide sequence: TGTGCCAGCAGCTTCCCTGGGAACACTGAAGCTTTCTTT.

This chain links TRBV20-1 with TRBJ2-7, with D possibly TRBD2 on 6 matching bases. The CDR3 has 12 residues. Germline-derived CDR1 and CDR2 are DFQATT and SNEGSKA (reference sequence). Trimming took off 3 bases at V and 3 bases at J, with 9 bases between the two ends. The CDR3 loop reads CSARTAGYEQYF. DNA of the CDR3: TGCAGTGCTAGGACAGCGGGCTACGAGCAGTACTTC.

The CDR3: CSVPQGMEGANSEGFNEKLFF. DNA for the CDR3: TGCAGCGTTCCCCAAGGGATGGAGGGGGCGAATTCAGAGGGGTTTAATGAAAAACTGTTTTTT. The chain joins TRBV29-1 to TRBJ1-4; 7 positions match TRBD1. The V gene end was trimmed by 5 bases and the J gene end by 4 bases; junction bases not matched to a gene: 28. Germline-derived CDR1 and CDR2 are SQVTM and ANQGSEA. The CDR3 has 21 amino acids.

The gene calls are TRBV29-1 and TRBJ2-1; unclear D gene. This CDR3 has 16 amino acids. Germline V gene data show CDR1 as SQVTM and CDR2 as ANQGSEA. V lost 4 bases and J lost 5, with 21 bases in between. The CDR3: CSVGAGQVGVHNEQFF. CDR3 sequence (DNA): TGCAGCGTTGGGGCTGGGCAGGTCGGAGTCCACAATGAGCAGTTCTTC.